This TCR beta chain was obtained from a study of T cell responses to AZD1222 COVID-19 vaccine listed by TCRdb under 2021. Background for the entire study: AZD1222 recipients whose second dose came at about 4 weeks and those whose second dose came at about 12 weeks were combined into one group, since spike-specific TCR depth and breadth did not differ between the two schedules. Trial participants were enrolled by age into subgroups of 18-55, 56-69 and 70-plus years, and about 150, 27 and 61 TCR-sequenced participants, respectively, were included in these subgroups. A total of about 230 trial participants underwent TCR sequencing, of whom 200 to 220 received two doses of AZD1222 and around 25 received two doses of the MenACWY control vaccine.

According to the study, the label for this sample's time point signals: baseline before first vaccination. Vaccinee samples came from UK trials COV001 and COV002, including a single-blind randomized controlled phase 2/3 trial of AZD1222 (ChAdOx1 nCoV-19) in healthy adults. For TCRbeta chain sequencing, PBMC samples from trial participants were taken at day 0 and at day 28 after the second dose. What the research found in general, with its limitations: Participants were mostly white British, with more females than males. The authors suggested clonal diversity may have been underestimated. The vaccine-associated CD4 TCRs covered the entire spike protein, and the dominant responses fell in regions 160-218 and 743-854. Reportedly, almost half of the unique spike-specific TCRs recognized epitopes lying outside the regions that are mutated in the B.1.351 and B.1.1.7 variants. After two AZD1222 doses, spike-specific TCR breadth and depth were significantly higher than at day 0 and than in MenACWY recipients. Because no day 14 peak-response samples were available, the repertoires could be characterized only after the peak T cell response. Conclusions about previously exposed vaccinees are limited because only five to seven AZD1222 recipients were SARS-CoV-2 seropositive at baseline. The 56-69-year group was small, and its depth increase did not reach significance, likely because of low power.

Remarks on this clone: Its antigen is still unknown. No much larger clone exists at a distance of one base, and base qualities are not known.

The CDR3 regions of human TCRbeta chains were analyzed by immunosequencing. The paper's processing steps were these. Repertoire TCRs were checked for matches against a reference library of SARS-CoV-2-specific TCRs that had been generated using the MIRA antigen-specificity platform. Breadth was defined as the fraction of unique TCRs that were SARS-CoV-2-associated, and depth was defined as the fraction of total T cells that were SARS-CoV-2-associated. Each spike-specific TCR was assigned to its reactive spike region and to a CD4 or CD8 class using the MIRA data. Log10-transformed breadth and depth values were compared by one-way ANOVA with Sidak's multiple comparisons tests. What TCRdb holds here is the immuneACCESS table cut down to in-frame rearrangements. Part of the clones is not present; checked against another copy, under half of the missing clones reflect an unresolved V gene, and the others are unexplained. V and J calls and clone size follow that table, whereas D and trimming were derived from the DNA. For this sample there are over 100,000 clones; 87% appear just once. 9% to 15% of the sample is taken by the ten largest.

CDR3 length: 16 amino acids, cysteine to phenylalanine. Of the read, only the CDR3 DNA is kept; its 48 bases are in frame from base 1. For CDR1 and CDR2, the germline V gene lists KGHSH and LQKENI. The germline V end is reduced by 5 bases and the J end by 4 bases; junction bases left unmatched: 10. Rearrangement joined TRBV18 to TRBJ2-5; the central 10 bases match TRBD2. Sequenced material: peripheral blood, taken on day 0 of AZD1222 vaccination. This TCR came from an adult in good health. CDR3 reads: CASSTGLAGDLETQYF. The DNA sequence is TGTGCCAGCTCAACGGGGCTAGCGGGAGATTTAGAGACCCAGTACTTC. With the rest looked up from the reference TRBV18 and TRBJ2-5 genes rather than sequenced, the full variable domain is NAGVMQNPRHLVRRRGQEARLRCSPMKGHSHVYWYRQLPEEGLKFMVYLQKENIIDESGMPKERFSAEFPKEGPSILRIQQVVRGDSAAYFCASSTGLAGDLETQYFGPGTRLLVL.